This T cell receptor beta chain was documented in a study of PD-1 blockade in mismatch repair-deficient tumors. The CDR3 consists of 13 residues. With 3 bases removed from V and 4 bases from J, the gap between germline ends came to 9 bases. Germline V CDR1 and CDR2: MDHEN, SYDVKM. Libraries were prepared by immunoSEQ multiplex PCR; TCRdb keeps only in-frame clonotypes and omits some of them. This repertoire shows 50,000 to 75,000 clones, about 87% found once; its top ten account for over 11%. V is TRBV28 and J is TRBJ1-2; D not resolved. This TCR derives from an adult with mismatch repair-deficient cancer. The sequencing here drew on peripheral blood, taken 52 weeks after starting pembrolizumab. The chain's CDR3 is CASSFVGVYGYTF. The CDR3 DNA follows: TGTGCCAGCAGTTTTGTCGGAGTCTATGGCTACACCTTC.